A selection of T cell receptor beta chains follows, all from one sample in a study of blood T cell repertoires in COVID-19. The method was immunoSEQ multiplex PCR; TCRdb's version includes in-frame clones alone and lacks a portion of them. Here the sample spans about 290,000 clones, 70% to 90% being singletons. The specimen was peripheral blood. Receptors were obtained from a woman aged 50 to 65 with active or convalescent COVID-19. The CDR3 runs from the conserved cysteine through the conserved F or W. Each record gives: J gene, D gene, clone size, V gene, CDR3 length, CDR3 DNA, CDR3 protein. D genes are given only for firm matches. Clone size is shown for a subset of rows, as once, few, many or a class of expanded clone.

TRBJ1-6 - - TRBV5-1 14 TGCGCCAGCAGCTTGTCGGGAGGGGATTCACCCCTCCACTTT CASSLSGGDSPLHF
TRBJ1-2 - once TRBV25-1 12 TGTGCCAGCAGTGGATACAGGGCGGGCTACACCTTC CASSGYRAGYTF
TRBJ1-2 TRBD1 - TRBV28 13 TGTGCCAGCAGTTTCGGGACAGGGTCTGGCTACACCTTC CASSFGTGSGYTF
TRBJ2-5 TRBD2 - TRBV27 15 TGTGCCAGCAGCCCGCCGGGGGGGCTCCCAGAGACCCAGTACTTC CASSPPGGLPETQYF
TRBJ2-7 - - TRBV2 11 TGTGCCAGCATGTCCGCCTACGAGCAGTACTTC CASMSAYEQYF
TRBJ1-4 TRBD1 - TRBV29-1 13 TGCAGCGTCGGACAGGGGCCTAATGAAAAACTGTTTTTT CSVGQGPNEKLFF
TRBJ1-1 TRBD1 - TRBV18 14 TGTGCCAGCTCACCTACAGGGGGGGGGACTGAAGCTTTCTTT CASSPTGGGTEAFF
TRBJ1-1 - - TRBV9 14 TGTGCCAGCAGCGCCAGGGCAGCAAACACTGAAGCTTTCTTT CASSARAANTEAFF
TRBJ1-6 - - TRBV5-1 16 TGCGCCAGCAGCTTGGATGGGGCAGCTAAAAATTCACCCCTCCACTTT CASSLDGAAKNSPLHF
TRBJ2-5 TRBD1 - TRBV19 15 TGTGCCAGTAGTCGACGAGACAGGGTAAGAGAGACCCAGTACTTC CASSRRDRVRETQYF
TRBJ2-2 - - TRBV6-4 14 TGTGCCAGCAGTGACTCGAAAGAGGCCGGGGAGCTGTTTTTT CASSDSKEAGELFF
TRBJ2-5 - - TRBV11-1 16 TGTGCCAGCAGCTTAATTGAAGGGAGACAACAAGAGACCCAGTACTTC CASSLIEGRQQETQYF
TRBJ1-3 - - TRBV5-4 14 TGTGCCAGCAGTCCCGGGGGGAGAAGAAACACCATATATTTT CASSPGGRRNTIYF
TRBJ2-7 TRBD2 - TRBV6-5 13 TGTGCCAGCACCCGGGAGGTTCTCTACGAGCAGTACTTC CASTREVLYEQYF
TRBJ1-1 - - TRBV7-2 11 TGTGCCAGCAGCGAAACAAATGAAGCTTTCTTT CASSETNEAFF
TRBJ1-1 - few TRBV7-3 14 TGTGCCAGCAGCCCCGGGGGTAAAAACACTGAAGCTTTCTTT CASSPGGKNTEAFF
TRBJ2-7 TRBD1 once TRBV6-5 14 TGTGCCAGCAGTACCCGGGACAGGTCCCACGAGCAGTACTTC CASSTRDRSHEQYF
TRBJ1-1 TRBD1 - TRBV7-9 14 TGTGCCAGCAGCGAAGGACAGGGAATCACTGAAGCTTTCTTT CASSEGQGITEAFF
TRBJ2-1 TRBD2 once TRBV2 18 TGTGCCAGCAGTGTAAAGCGCCTAGGGGAGGGCTCCTACAATGAGCAGTTCTTC CASSVKRLGEGSYNEQFF
TRBJ1-1 - - TRBV6-5 14 TGTGCCAGCACCATCCCGGGGGGTAGTACTGAAGCTTTCTTT CASTIPGGSTEAFF
TRBJ1-3 - - TRBV9 15 TGTGCCAGCAGCGCCACAGGTGATTCTGGAAACACCATATATTTT CASSATGDSGNTIYF
TRBJ2-4 TRBD2 - TRBV14 13 TGTGCCAGCAGCCAAGTGGGGAGGGACATTCAGTACTTC CASSQVGRDIQYF
TRBJ1-6 TRBD1 - TRBV10-3 15 TGTGCCATCAGTCCGGGACAGGGCGCCCATTCACCCCTCCACTTT CAISPGQGAHSPLHF
TRBJ1-5 TRBD1 - TRBV9 19 TGTGCCAGTAAGCGTATTCCGAGGGGGCAGATCGAGTACAATCAGCCCCAGCATTTT CASKRIPRGQIEYNQPQHF
TRBJ1-3 - few TRBV12-3/TRBV12-4 13 TGTGCCAGCAGTCTGAGCTCTGGAAACACCATATATTTT CASSLSSGNTIYF
TRBJ2-1 TRBD2 - TRBV7-9 16 TGTGCCAGCAGCTTAGGAGGTAGCGGGCCGTACAATGAGCAGTTCTTC CASSLGGSGPYNEQFF
TRBJ2-7 TRBD2 - TRBV3-1/TRBV3-2 19 TGTGCCAGCAGCCAAGATGTGGGCGGGAGGGGGTTTTCGTCCTACGAGCAGTACTTC CASSQDVGGRGFSSYEQYF
TRBJ1-1 TRBD1 - TRBV3-1/TRBV3-2 13 TGTGCCAGCACGCGGGACAGACACACTGAAGCTTTCTTT CASTRDRHTEAFF
TRBJ2-7 - - TRBV27 14 TGTGCCAGCAAAGTTCGAGCGGGTGGTTACGAGCAGTACTTC CASKVRAGGYEQYF
TRBJ1-2 - - TRBV18 16 TGTGCCAGCTCTCCCATCATTGACTCAAAGGGGTATGGCTACACCTTC CASSPIIDSKGYGYTF
TRBJ1-5 TRBD1 - TRBV2 15 TGTGCCAGCAGTGACACGGGACAGAGCAATCAGCCCCAGCATTTT CASSDTGQSNQPQHF
TRBJ2-1 TRBD2 - TRBV19 13 TGTGCCAGTAGTATTAGCGGGAGTTTTGAGCAGTTCTTC CASSISGSFEQFF
TRBJ1-2 TRBD1 - TRBV16 14 TGTGCCAGCAGCTATGGGACAGGGATCTATGGCTACACCTTC CASSYGTGIYGYTF
TRBJ2-3 - - TRBV2 14 TGTGCCAGCAGCCGACAGTCTGGGGCAGATACGCAGTATTTT CASSRQSGADTQYF
TRBJ1-2 - - TRBV28 16 TGTGCCAGCACCTCATATCACGACAGGTCCTCCTATGGCTACACCTTC CASTSYHDRSSYGYTF
TRBJ2-7 - - TRBV5-1 17 TGCGCCAGCAGCTTGTACGCCCCCGGGACAATCTCCTACGAGCAGTACTTC CASSLYAPGTISYEQYF
TRBJ2-1 TRBD2 - TRBV19 14 TGTGCCAGTAGTACGGGACTAGTGGTGGGTGAGCAGTTCTTC CASSTGLVVGEQFF
TRBJ2-3 - - TRBV27 15 TGTGCCAGCAGTTTGGTACAGAGCTACACAGATACGCAGTATTTT CASSLVQSYTDTQYF
TRBJ1-5 - - TRBV10-2 13 TGCGCCAGCAGTGACAGGAGCAATCAGCCCCAGCATTTT CASSDRSNQPQHF
TRBJ1-5 - - TRBV19 13 TGTGCCAGTAGTGTTGGAGTCCATCAGCCCCAGCATTTT CASSVGVHQPQHF
TRBJ1-4 - - TRBV5-4 16 TGTGCCAGCAGCTGGACATCGCAGGGCGTCGGTGAAAAACTGTTTTTT CASSWTSQGVGEKLFF
TRBJ2-2 TRBD1 - TRBV30 13 TGTGCCTTGGACAGGGAGAATCCCGGGGAGCTGTTTTTT CALDRENPGELFF